A selection of T cell receptor beta chains follows, all from one sample in a study of T cells in Graves' hyperthyroidism and ophthalmopathy. TCRdb recomputed calls from the multiplex PCR reads with MiXCR, one row per CDR3 protein. This repertoire shows a few hundred thousand distinct CDR3 sequences, roughly 50% found once; its top ten account for approximately 8.2%. Sequencing used peripheral blood or thyroid tissue (not recorded which). The origin of the receptors is a woman aged 18 to 35 with Graves' hyperthyroidism. The CDR3 runs from the conserved cysteine through the conserved F or W. The D gene is left open where the match is weak. Clone size is stated in some rows and not others, as once, few, many or a class when expanded.

TGCGCCAGCAGCCAAGAGAGGCAGTTCAATCAGCCCCAGCATTTT	CASSQERQFNQPQHF	few	TRBV7-8	15	NA	TRBJ1-5
TGCAGTGCTAGAGCGGGAGGGGGGCAAGAGACCCAGTACTTC	CSARAGGGQETQYF	many	TRBV20-1	14	TRBD2	TRBJ2-5
TGTGCCAGCAGCCAAGGACAGGGCACCAAAGCTTTCTTT	CASSQGQGTKAFF	NA	TRBV3-1	13	TRBD1	TRBJ1-1
TGTGCCAGCAGTTTAAAGGGTGGGGGCAGTACTAACACTGAAGCTTTCTTT	CASSLKGGGSTNTEAFF	NA	TRBV7-9	17	NA	TRBJ1-1
TGTGCCAGCAGTTACAGAGAAGGGACCCAGTACTTC	CASSYREGTQYF	few	TRBV12-3/TRBV12-4	12	NA	TRBJ2-5
TGTGCCGTCAGTTACTCCATAGGGTCGTACGAGCAGTACTTC	CAVSYSIGSYEQYF	NA	TRBV6-5	14	NA	TRBJ2-7
TGTGCCAGCAGTCGTAGGGTGAACTACGAGCAGTACTTC	CASSRRVNYEQYF	NA	TRBV7-6	13	NA	TRBJ2-7
TGTGCCAGCAGCACCCGAGGGGGGGCCAACGTCCTGACTTTC	CASSTRGGANVLTF	NA	TRBV7-9	14	NA	TRBJ2-6
TGCGCCAGCAGCTTCGGTCCAGGGGAAATTGTTGGCTACACCTTC	CASSFGPGEIVGYTF	NA	TRBV7-9	15	NA	TRBJ1-2
TGTGCCAGCAGTGGTGGGGCAGGGACCTACGAGCAGTACTTC	CASSGGAGTYEQYF	many	TRBV2	14	NA	TRBJ2-7
TGTGCCAGCAGACCCAACAGGGGAGGCAATCAGCCCCAGCATTTT	CASRPNRGGNQPQHF	few	TRBV2	15	TRBD1	TRBJ1-5
TGTGCCAGCAGCTTACTTCCCGACTATGGCTACACCTTC	CASSLLPDYGYTF	few	TRBV11-2	13	NA	TRBJ1-2
TGTGCCAGCAGTGGACAGGCGGGCTCACCCCTCCACTTT	CASSGQAGSPLHF	NA	TRBV2	13	NA	TRBJ1-6
TGTGCCAGCAGTCCATCCCGAGCGGGACCGCCCTACGAGCAGTACTTC	CASSPSRAGPPYEQYF	NA	TRBV7-9	16	TRBD2	TRBJ2-7
TGTGCCATCAGTGAGTCGCGGATTGAAGCTTTCTTT	CAISESRIEAFF	many	TRBV10-3	12	NA	TRBJ1-1
TGCAGCGTTCGGGACAGGGGTCAGGACACTGAAGCTTTCTTT	CSVRDRGQDTEAFF	many	TRBV29-1	14	TRBD1	TRBJ1-1
TGTGCCAGCAGCCCCCCGGGACAGGAGGGACAGTACTTC	CASSPPGQEGQYF	NA	TRBV6-1	13	TRBD1	TRBJ2-7
TGCAGTGCTAGGGGACGGCCTGAAAAACTGTTTTTT	CSARGRPEKLFF	many	TRBV20-1	12	NA	TRBJ1-4
TGTGCCAGCAGCTTATTAGGTGCCGGGACAGCCTACGAGCAGTACTTC	CASSLLGAGTAYEQYF	NA	TRBV7-2	16	TRBD1	TRBJ2-7
TGTGCCATCGGTGATGGGCGGGATTCACCCCTCCACTTT	CAIGDGRDSPLHF	NA	TRBV10-3	13	NA	TRBJ1-6
TGTGCCAGCAGCTTGGAGCCGGGGTTTAGTCAGCCCCAGCATTTT	CASSLEPGFSQPQHF	many	TRBV7-7	15	NA	TRBJ1-5
TGTGCCATCAGTGAGAGATGGGGGCTGAACACTGAAGCTTTCTTT	CAISERWGLNTEAFF	NA	TRBV10-3	15	NA	TRBJ1-1
TGTGCCACCAGCAGTTATAGGCTAGCCTACGAGCAGTACTTC	CATSSYRLAYEQYF	NA	TRBV15	14	NA	TRBJ2-7
TGCGCCAGCAGCCAAGCAATCTGGGCCGGCGGGGAGCTGTTTTTT	CASSQAIWAGGELFF	NA	TRBV7-9	15	NA	TRBJ2-2
TGTGCCATCAGTGTGGACGGGAACACTGAAGCTTTCTTT	CAISVDGNTEAFF	many	TRBV10-3	13	NA	TRBJ1-1
TGTGCCACCTCAATGAGAGGAACTGAAGCTTTCTTT	CATSMRGTEAFF	few	TRBV6-5	12	NA	TRBJ1-1
TGTGCCAGCAGTGAATCCCGACTAGCGGGAGTCCCAGATACGCAGTATTTT	CASSESRLAGVPDTQYF	NA	TRBV25-1	17	TRBD2	TRBJ2-3
TGTGCCAGCAGCTTAGCGGACAGTGGGTCCCAGTACTTC	CASSLADSGSQYF	NA	TRBV7-9	13	NA	TRBJ2-5
TGTGCCAGTAGTACCGACAGGGTCGGTTCACCCCTCCACTTT	CASSTDRVGSPLHF	many	TRBV19	14	TRBD1	TRBJ1-6
TGTGCCAGCAGCTTAGTCGGGGGCAGATACACTGAAGCTTTCTTT	CASSLVGGRYTEAFF	NA	TRBV7-2	15	NA	TRBJ1-1
TGTGCCAGTAGTGTCGGGACAGGGATATACGAGCAGTACTTC	CASSVGTGIYEQYF	NA	TRBV19	14	TRBD1	TRBJ2-7
TGCAGCGGGGTAGCTGGGAACACCGGGGAGCTGTTTTTT	CSGVAGNTGELFF	many	TRBV29-1	13	NA	TRBJ2-2
TGTGCCAGCAGCCAGAACCCCAGCGGCGACGAGCAGTACTTC	CASSQNPSGDEQYF	few	TRBV14	14	NA	TRBJ2-7
TGCAGCGTTGAGATACTAGCGGGAGGGTCCAATGAGCAGTTCTTC	CSVEILAGGSNEQFF	NA	TRBV29-1	15	TRBD2	TRBJ2-1
TGTGCCAGCAGCTCGGACAGGGGGCTGACGGGCTACACCTTC	CASSSDRGLTGYTF	NA	TRBV5-4	14	TRBD1	TRBJ1-2
TGTGCCACCAGTGATTTATCTCCCTCACCGGGGGAGCTGTTTTTT	CATSDLSPSPGELFF	NA	TRBV24-1	15	NA	TRBJ2-2
TGTGCCAGCAGTGAAGAGAGGGGCGGAAGCTACGAGCAGTACTTC	CASSEERGGSYEQYF	NA	TRBV10-3	15	NA	TRBJ2-7
TGTGCCAGCAGTGGTGTTCCACCCCAAGATCGGGGCACCGGGCGGGAGCAGTACTTC	CASSGVPPQDRGTGREQYF	NA	TRBV25-1	19	NA	TRBJ2-7
TGTGCCAGCAGTCGCCTGGGGGATAGCAATCAGCCCCAGCATTTT	CASSRLGDSNQPQHF	NA	TRBV27	15	NA	TRBJ1-5
TGTGCCAGCAGCGCCCGTGGTGGCTACACCTTC	CASSARGGYTF	many	TRBV12-3/TRBV12-4	11	NA	TRBJ1-2
TGTGCCAGCTTACAGGGTGATGGCTACACCTTC	CASLQGDGYTF	NA	TRBV25-1	11	NA	TRBJ1-2
TGCAGTGCCCGTGGGAGGCTGATAACCTACGAGCAGTACTTC	CSARGRLITYEQYF	few	TRBV20-1	14	NA	TRBJ2-7
TGTGCCAGCAGCATTGGACAGGAGATGAACACTGAAGCTTTCTTT	CASSIGQEMNTEAFF	NA	TRBV11-1	15	TRBD1	TRBJ1-1
TGTGCCAGCAGTGCTACACGGGGGAGAATCGGCTACACCTTC	CASSATRGRIGYTF	once	TRBV25-1	14	NA	TRBJ1-2
TGTGCCACCAGTGATTCCCGGGACAGGGATCGGGTGAACACTGAAGCTTTCTTT	CATSDSRDRDRVNTEAFF	few	TRBV24-1	18	TRBD1	TRBJ1-1
TGTGCCAGCAGTTACTCGATGCTGGCAGACGCTGGCTACACCTTC	CASSYSMLADAGYTF	few	TRBV2	15	NA	TRBJ1-2
TGTGCCAGCAGCTTGGCGACAGGGGCCAACTATGGCTACACCTTC	CASSLATGANYGYTF	NA	TRBV7-3	15	TRBD1	TRBJ1-2
TGTGCCAGCGTAAGATCCGGGACAGCCGAAAAACTGTTTTTT	CASVRSGTAEKLFF	NA	TRBV2	14	TRBD1	TRBJ1-4
TGTGCCAGCAGCTGGTTGGGGACAGAGAACACTGAAGCTTTCTTT	CASSWLGTENTEAFF	NA	TRBV7-2	15	TRBD1	TRBJ1-1